What follows are 29 T cell receptor beta chains derived from one specimen sequenced in a study of CD8 T cells in Susac syndrome (dated by TCRdb to about 2019). Library method: the immunoSEQ multiplex PCR assay. RNA was extracted using the RNeasy kit, and about 0.45 to 1 microgram was reverse transcribed with random hexamers. TCRdb reanalyzed the raw reads on its own, using fastp at Q25 for trimming and MiXCR for clone calling, and kept in-frame beta chains. CDR3 protein duplicates are merged, each entry listing the most common genes and DNA. This sample gives approximately 190,000 distinct CDR3 sequences in total; under 95% of them show up just once. The ten largest clones represent around 0.1% of the sample. Sequences were obtained from CD4+ T cells from PBMCs. All receptors derive from a human donor in good health.

The chain uses TRBV4-2 and TRBJ1-2; D is unresolved. Trimming cost V 0 bases and J 4 bases, with 9 bases left between them. From germline, CDR1 is LGHNA and CDR2 YNFKEQ. This CDR3 contains 14 residues. The CDR3 nucleotides are TGTGCCAGCAGCCAAGATGAAGGGCCCTATGGCTACACCTTC. Translated, it gives CASSQDEGPYGYTF.

The rearrangement joins TRBV29-1 to TRBJ2-6; D unresolved. The CDR3 has 12 amino acids. Trimming removed 7 bases at V and 4 bases at J, with 8 bases between. Germline assignment: CDR1 SQVTM and CDR2 ANQGSEA. Here the CDR3 reads CSGASGANVLTF. CDR3 DNA: TGCAGCGGGGCGTCCGGGGCCAACGTCCTGACTTTC.

This chain joins TRBV29-1 and TRBJ1-2; D is uncertain. V lost 4 bases and J 2 bases, leaving 5 bases between the germline ends. Germline CDR1 is SQVTM and CDR2 is ANQGSEA. There are 11 residues in the CDR3. The CDR3 loop is CSVANNYGYTF. CDR3 DNA sequence: TGCAGCGTTGCCAACAACTATGGCTACACCTTC.

The chain couples TRBV7-9 to TRBJ1-5; maybe TRBD1 (6 bases). The germline V and J ends were trimmed by 1 base and 0 bases, with 19 bases remaining between them. The CDR3 spans 19 residues. The germline V gene encodes CDR1 SEHNR and CDR2 FQNEAQ (reference sequence). This chain's CDR3 is CASSLERSRGTYSNQPQHF. The CDR3 nucleotides are TGTGCCAGCAGCTTAGAGCGAAGCAGGGGCACCTATAGCAATCAGCCCCAGCATTTT.

The rearrangement uses TRBV6-5 and TRBJ1-5, with TRBD1 matching over 8 bases. The germline CDR1 and CDR2 sequences are MNHEY and SVGAGI. The trim removed 5 bases at V and 7 bases at J, leaving 7 bases unmatched. The CDR3 is made up of 14 amino acids. The CDR3 protein is CASSDAGGHQPQHF. The DNA of the CDR3 is TGTGCCAGCAGTGACGCAGGGGGCCACCAGCCCCAGCATTTT.

This CDR3 is CASSNRQDAFF. CDR3 coding DNA: TGTGCCAGCAGTAACAGACAGGACGCTTTCTTT. The chain has TRBV6-5 and TRBJ1-1; D is perhaps TRBD1 (6 bases). Trimming cost V 5 bases and J 11 bases, with 12 bases left between them. This CDR3 has 11 amino acids. CDR1 and CDR2 (germline): MNHEY, SVGAGI.

For the CDR3, the DNA is TGCAGCGTTGGAGAGGGCCATGATACGCAGTATTTT. This sequence encodes CSVGEGHDTQYF. The chain is built from TRBV29-1 and TRBJ2-3; tentatively, D is TRBD2 (5 bases). The V gene's germline CDR1 is SQVTM and CDR2 ANQGSEA. There are 12 residues in the CDR3. The V end was cut by 4 bases, the J end by 6 bases, with 11 bases between.

The rearrangement links TRBV7-2 to TRBJ1-5; no reliable D call. Trimming took 1 base from V and 4 from J, leaving 8 bases between them. Looked up from germline, CDR1 is SGHTA and CDR2 is FQGNSA. The length of the CDR3 is 14 residues. The CDR3 coding sequence is TGTGCCAGCAGCTTAGGGAATGGTAATCAGCCCCAGCATTTT. Protein product: CASSLGNGNQPQHF. The whole variable domain, remainder taken from reference TRBV7-2 and TRBJ1-5, is GAGVSQSPSNKVTEKGKDVELRCDPISGHTALYWYRQSLGQGLEFLIYFQGNSAPDKSGLPSDRFSAERTGGSVSTLTIQRTQQEDSAVYLCASSLGNGNQPQHFGDGTRLSIL.

The chain links TRBV1 to TRBJ1-5. TRBV1 is assigned pseudogene status. CDR3 length: 16 residues. The CDR3 DNA sequence: TGCACCAGCAGCCAAAGGAACAGATATAGCAATCAGCCCCAGCATTTT. The encoded protein is CTSSQRNRYSNQPQHF.

The chain employs TRBV27 and TRBJ2-5; the D call may be TRBD1 or TRBD2 (6 bases each). This CDR3 comprises 15 residues. Per germline, CDR1 MNHEY and CDR2 SMNVEV (reference sequence). The V end lost 8 bases, the J end lost 4 bases, and 20 bases lay between the germline ends. This CDR3 reads CASATLRGELETQYF. The CDR3 DNA is TGTGCCAGCGCAACATTGAGGGGGGAGTTAGAGACCCAGTACTTC.

The rearrangement uses TRBV19 and TRBJ2-3, with a possible D match to TRBD1 (5 bases). In germline, CDR1 is LNHDA, CDR2 SQIVND (reference sequence). The CDR3 is 15 amino acids. Between the trimmed V and J ends, which lost 3 bases and 2 bases, there was a span of 12 bases. CDR3 DNA: TGTGCCAGTAGTATTGTCAGGGCGAACACAGATACGCAGTATTTT. It yields the protein CASSIVRANTDTQYF.

The chain links TRBV6-6 to TRBJ1-6; D is undetermined. Trimming left V 8 bases short and J 0 bases short, with 14 bases between. This CDR3 spans 16 amino acids. In germline, CDR1 is MNHNY, CDR2 SVGAGI (reference sequence). The CDR3 coding sequence is TGTGCCAGCGTTAGGAGGGAGGGCTCCTATAATTCACCCCTCCACTTT. This gives the protein CASVRREGSYNSPLHF.

The chain is built from TRBV5-1 and TRBJ2-3, with a tentative D call TRBD1 (6 bases). The CDR3 is 14 residues long. The germline V and J ends were trimmed by 4 bases and 2 bases, with 11 bases remaining between them. Germline V gene data show CDR1 as SGHRS and CDR2 as YFSETQ. Written as DNA, the CDR3 is TGCGCCAGCAGCCGAAGGACAGACACAGATACGCAGTATTTT. Translation: CASSRRTDTDTQYF.

The chain's CDR3 is CASSVETATQPQHF. CDR3 bases: TGTGCCAGCAGCGTCGAGACGGCTACTCAGCCCCAGCATTTT. This chain connects TRBV9 to TRBJ1-5; D not certain. The V end lost 2 bases, the J end lost 6 bases, and 12 bases lay between the germline ends. The CDR3 sequence is 14 residues long. CDR1 is SGDLS and CDR2 is YYNGEE in the germline V gene.

In DNA, the CDR3 is TGTGCCTCCACCCTGGGGCACACTGAAGCTTTCTTT. Translating gives CASTLGHTEAFF. J is TRBJ1-1 and V is TRBV30, with D perhaps matching TRBD1 (5 bases). The V gene's germline CDR1 is GTSNPN and CDR2 SVGIG (reference sequence). The CDR3 extends over 12 amino acids. Trimming shortened V by 7 bases and J by 3 bases, and 12 bases separated the two germline ends.

The chain joins TRBV9 to TRBJ1-2, with D hard to call. Trimming removed 3 bases from V and 5 bases from J, with 8 bases in between. Germline lookup yields CDR1 SGDLS and CDR2 YYNGEE. The CDR3 loop spans 12 amino acids. CDR3 sequence (DNA): TGTGCCAGCAGCGCGGTACAGTATGGCTACACCTTC. It specifies CASSAVQYGYTF.

This chain links TRBV7-3 with TRBJ1-5, with D perhaps TRBD1 (5 bases). In germline, CDR1 is SGHTA, CDR2 FQGTGA. Trimming removed 5 bases at V and 6 bases at J, with 11 bases between. This CDR3 contains 13 residues. CDR3 nucleotide sequence: TGTGCCAGCAGCACAGACAGAGGTCAGCCCCAGCATTTT. Translating it yields CASSTDRGQPQHF. The full variable domain, its missing parts supplied by reference TRBV7-3 and TRBJ1-5, is GAGVSQTPSNKVTEKGKYVELRCDPISGHTALYWYRQSLGQGPEFLIYFQGTGAADDSGLPNDRFFAVRPEGSVSTLKIQRTERGDSAVYLCASSTDRGQPQHFGDGTRLSIL.

The chain uses TRBV18 and TRBJ2-2; TRBD1 matches at 7 bases. V gave up 5 bases and J gave up 2 bases; unmatched junction bases: 8. The CDR3 runs 16 residues. Looked up from germline, CDR1 is KGHSH and CDR2 is LQKENI. CDR3 sequence (DNA): TGTGCCAGCTCATTTGCCGGGACAGTAAACACCGGGGAGCTGTTTTTT. Protein product: CASSFAGTVNTGELFF.

The chain employs TRBV9 and TRBJ1-3, with a tentative D call TRBD1 (6 bases). CDR3 length: 15 residues. Germline CDR1 and CDR2: SGDLS and YYNGEE. The V gene lost 2 bases and the J gene lost 0 bases, with 9 bases spanning the gap. CDR3 nucleotides: TGTGCCAGCAGCGTGGAACAGGGCTCTGGAAACACCATATATTTT. It specifies CASSVEQGSGNTIYF.

The rearrangement uses TRBV3-1 and TRBJ2-1; TRBD2 matches 8 bases. Per the germline V gene, CDR1 is LGHDT and CDR2 is YNNKEL (reference sequence). The CDR3 is 17 residues long. Trimming took 2 bases from V and 5 from J; bases not matched to a gene: 11. The CDR3 DNA reads as TGTGCCAGCAGCCAAACCTTGGCGGGGGGTCACGACAATGAGCAGTTCTTC. Its protein product is CASSQTLAGGHDNEQFF.

The chain carries TRBV11-2 and TRBJ1-1; D remains unclear. The CDR3 sequence is 12 residues long. V was shortened by 5 bases and J by 11 bases, with 15 bases between the two germline ends. Germline V lookup: CDR1 SGHAT, CDR2 FQNNGV. CDR3 sequence: CASSQAVGGAFF. CDR3 sequence (DNA): TGTGCCAGCAGCCAAGCTGTAGGTGGGGCTTTCTTT.

The chain recombines TRBV5-6 with TRBJ2-1; 9 nucleotides match TRBD2. J lost 1 base, V lost 5 bases, and 4 bases had no gene match. CDR1 is SGHDT and CDR2 is YYEEEE in the germline V gene. The CDR3 consists of 15 residues. DNA of the CDR3: TGTGCCAGCAGAGGGACTAGCCGATCCTACAATGAGCAGTTCTTC. This codes for CASRGTSRSYNEQFF.

The J gene is TRBJ2-2, the V gene TRBV7-9; D perhaps matches TRBD1 (5 bases). The CDR3 extends over 14 amino acids. Per the germline V gene, CDR1 is SEHNR and CDR2 is FQNEAQ (reference sequence). The V gene lost 7 bases and the J gene lost 4 bases, with 13 bases spanning the gap. The CDR3 here is CASMKGLVTGELFF. The CDR3 bases are TGTGCCAGCATGAAGGGGTTGGTCACCGGGGAGCTGTTTTTT. The whole variable domain, filled in from reference TRBV7-9 and TRBJ2-2, reads DTGVSQNPRHKITKRGQNVTFRCDPISEHNRLYWYRQTLGQGPEFLTYFQNEAQLEKSRLLSDRFSAERPKGSFSTLEIQRTEQGDSAMYLCASMKGLVTGELFFGEGSRLTVL.

The chain has TRBV4-1 and TRBJ2-2; 10 bases match TRBD1. The trim removed 3 bases at V and 0 bases at J, leaving 10 bases unmatched. This CDR3 has 19 amino acids. Germline assignment: CDR1 MGHRA and CDR2 YSYEKL. CDR3 in amino acids: CASSHRTGGTTANTGELFF. As DNA, the CDR3 is TGCGCCAGCAGCCACCGGACAGGGGGAACGACCGCGAACACCGGGGAGCTGTTTTTT.

The chain combines TRBV9 with TRBJ1-3, with TRBD1 matching over 9 bases. Germline assignment: CDR1 SGDLS and CDR2 YYNGEE. V gave up 4 bases and J gave up 0 bases; unmatched junction bases: 8. There are 17 residues in the CDR3. The CDR3 region has the DNA TGTGCCAGCAGCCCCAAACAGGGGGCCCTCTCTGGAAACACCATATATTTT. Residues: CASSPKQGALSGNTIYF.

The V gene is TRBV12-3 or TRBV12-4, the J gene TRBJ1-2; possible D gene TRBD1, 5 bases. The CDR3 has 14 residues. V was cut by 7 bases and J by 4 bases, with 16 bases left in between. The CDR3 coding sequence is TGTGCCAGCAAGCCTCAGGGTCGTGGCTATGGCTACACCTTC. Translation gives CASKPQGRGYGYTF.

The CDR3 DNA is TGTGCCAGCAGTTTTATTCGGGGGTACGAGGGCGCAACGAATCAGCCCCAGCATTTT. Its translation is CASSFIRGYEGATNQPQHF. The rearrangement uses TRBV12-3 or TRBV12-4 and TRBJ1-5, with a weak D call TRBD1 (5 bases). V was clipped by 3 bases and J by 4 bases, with 25 bases between them. The CDR3 totals 19 residues.

This clonotype was counted a few times. The J gene is TRBJ2-3, the V gene TRBV12-3 or TRBV12-4; the D is unclear. The CDR3 has 11 amino acids. Trimming removed 6 bases from V and 6 bases from J, with 7 bases in between. CDR3 loop: CASSLKDTQYF. The CDR3 region has the DNA TGTGCCAGCAGCTTAAAGGATACGCAGTATTTT.

V usage is TRBV7-9 and J usage is TRBJ2-7, with 11 bases identical to TRBD1. V lost 6 bases, J lost 3 bases, and 4 bases stayed unmatched. The CDR3 covers 14 residues. The germline CDR1 and CDR2 sequences are SEHNR and FQNEAQ (reference sequence). This CDR3 is CASSRGQGVYEQYV. CDR3 coding DNA: TGTGCCAGCAGTAGGGGACAGGGGGTCTACGAGCAGTACGTC.